The rows below give T cell receptor beta chains drawn from one sample of a study of vaccination and CD4 T cells after COVID-19. MiXCR, applied by TCRdb to the PCR reads, yields one record per CDR3 protein. Among more than 15,000 distinct CDR3 sequences listed, roughly 51% were seen once. These receptors are not linked to any known antigen. Sequencing input: CD4+ T cells from blood, cultured in vitro. These TCRs come from a human donor who had recovered from COVID-19. The CDR3 runs from the conserved cysteine through the conserved F or W. Only part of the rows carry a size: once, few, many, or a class if the clone is expanded.

>16|NA|TRBV9|TRBJ1-1
CASSGWDRRGGTEAFF
>15|NA|TRBV7-9|TRBJ1-1
CASRPREGANTEAFF
>13|NA|TRBV6-4|TRBJ2-5
CASSDTIWETQYF
>13|NA|TRBV20-1|TRBJ1-1
CSAERDLNTEAFF
>16|NA|TRBV7-7|TRBJ2-3
CASRPRLNRGVGTQYF
>13|NA|TRBV7-9|TRBJ1-2
CASSSGGPGGYTF
>14|NA|TRBV7-9|TRBJ2-3
CASSRLLLWDTQYF
>16|few|TRBV27|TRBJ2-5
CASSIYGGGLQETQYF
>15|NA|TRBV2|TRBJ1-3
CASRSTGVRGNTIYF
>14|NA|TRBV6-5|TRBJ1-2
CASSYFAGNYGYTF
>15|NA|TRBV7-3|TRBJ2-1
CASSFGLASNNEQFF
>16|NA|TRBV6-1|TRBJ1-5
CASSNLWPGGNQPQHF
>14|medium-sized|TRBV19|TRBJ2-7
CASRRRGSGNEQYF
>15|NA|TRBV5-8|TRBJ1-5
CASSLRGRGNQPQHF
>15|NA|TRBV18|TRBJ1-1
CASSPSQGRNTEAFF
>15|few|TRBV4-1|TRBJ1-1
CASSPTSGRTTEAFF
>14|few|TRBV2|TRBJ2-2
CASRGGSQDGELFF
>14|NA|TRBV27|TRBJ1-1
CASSFGQGNTEAFF
>15|NA|TRBV20-1|TRBJ1-6
CSARDRGRDNSPLHF
>14|few|TRBV20-1|TRBJ2-1
CSAISGTNNNEQFF
>14|large|TRBV7-6|TRBJ1-5
CASSLTLGDQPQHF
>15|NA|TRBV11-2|TRBJ2-7
CASSPRRLAGYEQYF
>14|NA|TRBV6-1|TRBJ1-1
CASSEDGINTEAFF
>13|NA|TRBV7-2|NA
CASSLGRRETQYF
>13|NA|TRBV6-1|TRBJ1-2
CASSASGVYGYTF
>14|NA|TRBV20-1|TRBJ2-1
CSALLAGDVNEQFF
>15|few|TRBV20-1|TRBJ2-3
CSARDWSGVVDTQYF
>13|few|TRBV27|TRBJ1-2
CASRGIRGYGYTF
>20|NA|TRBV10-2|TRBJ2-5
CASRFGIEASGSSLPTAQYF
>13|NA|TRBV7-9|TRBJ1-2
CASSLVQGGGYTF
>16|medium-sized|TRBV7-6|TRBJ2-3
CASSRALAGATDTQYF
>13|NA|TRBV11-3|TRBJ2-3
CASSPDRTDTQYF
>14|NA|TRBV6-1|TRBJ1-2
CASSTTGGSYGYTF
>15|once|TRBV7-9|TRBJ2-1
CASSLAASGKGEQFF
>14|NA|TRBV7-8|TRBJ2-2
CASSLGVNTEELFF
>13|NA|TRBV7-3|TRBJ2-2
CASSLFGTGELFF
>14|few|TRBV25-1|TRBJ1-1
CASSESWYATEAFF
>14|few|TRBV20-1|TRBJ1-2
CSARVDGSGYGYTF
>16|few|TRBV15|TRBJ1-2
CATSSVRDRGRYGYTF
>13|few|TRBV18|TRBJ2-7
CASSPNRVGEQYF
>14|few|TRBV6-1|TRBJ1-1
CASRHRQPNTEAFF